One sample yielded the 29 T cell receptor beta chains listed below, sequenced in a study of T cell repertoires in cytomegalovirus infection. One entry per CDR3 protein, called by TCRdb with MiXCR from the reads. The table has approximately 700,000 distinct CDR3 sequences, 35% to 45% seen once. Sample: PBMCs. The receptors stem from a human donor in good health (CMV status not recorded). Some clones in this sample may be carry-over from other donors' samples.

This sequence joins TRBV28 and TRBJ2-3, with 10 bases that match TRBD2. Trimming cost V 3 bases and J 4 bases; bases outside gene matches: 10. The CDR3 extends over 17 amino acids. CDR1 MDHEN and CDR2 SYDVKM come from the germline V gene. CDR3 nucleotides: TGTGCCAGCAGTTTCCCAAAACTAGCGGGACTTTCAGATACGCAGTATTTT. Its translation: CASSFPKLAGLSDTQYF.

About this clonotype: A much larger clonotype is one base distant, so this may be a read error. This rearrangement joins TRBV7-2 to TRBJ1-2; no clear D gene. Trimming left V 4 bases short and J 9 bases short, with 12 bases between. In germline, CDR1 is SGHTA, CDR2 FQGNSA. The CDR3 is 12 residues long. The CDR3 loop reads CASSSPGDCYTF. Written as DNA, the CDR3 is TGTGCCAGCAGCTCTCCTGGGGATTGCTACACCTTC.

V usage is TRBV6-1 and J usage is TRBJ1-1; tentative D call: TRBD1 (5 bases). With 1 base removed from V and 11 bases from J, the gap between germline ends came to 17 bases. CDR1 MNHNS and CDR2 SASEGT come from the germline V gene. This CDR3 region has 14 residues. CDR3 DNA: TGTGCCAGCAGTGAAGTACGAGGACACCGTTCCGCTTTCTTT. It yields the protein CASSEVRGHRSAFF.

The table lists this clonotype with many counts. The chain carries TRBV28 and TRBJ2-1, with D possibly TRBD2 on 6 matching bases. The CDR3 contains 15 residues. V dropped 3 bases and J dropped 1 base, with 10 bases sitting between them. Germline CDR1 reads MDHEN; CDR2 reads SYDVKM. CDR3: CASSFSGESYNEQFF. Here the CDR3 DNA reads TGTGCCAGCAGTTTCTCGGGAGAATCCTACAATGAGCAGTTCTTC.

In DNA form, the CDR3 reads TGTGCCAGCAGCATCGACGGAGAGACCCAGTACTTC. Its protein is CASSIDGETQYF. This sequence joins TRBV6-6 and TRBJ2-5; no clear D gene. CDR3 length: 12 residues. Germline CDR1 and CDR2: MNHNY and SVGAGI (reference sequence). The germline V and J ends were trimmed by 6 bases and 4 bases, with 9 bases remaining between them.

This clonotype has more than one count but fewer than ten. The V call is TRBV19, the J call TRBJ2-1, with TRBD2 as a possible D gene (6 bases). The V and J ends lost 4 bases and 5 bases respectively, with 15 bases between them. Germline lookup yields CDR1 LNHDA and CDR2 SQIVND (reference sequence). The CDR3 sequence is 15 residues long. DNA of the CDR3: TGTGCCAGTAGTAAGGGACTCTCCGAGAACAATGAGCAGTTCTTC. Amino acid sequence: CASSKGLSENNEQFF.

The chain employs TRBV5-4 and TRBJ2-7; 8 bases are shared with TRBD1. The junction had 2 bases not matched to a gene; V was cut back by 0 bases and J by 3 bases. Germline CDR1 reads SGHNT; CDR2 reads YYREEE (reference sequence). The CDR3 consists of 14 residues. CDR3 residues: CASSLAGQDYEQYF. The CDR3 coding sequence is TGTGCCAGCAGCTTGGCGGGACAGGACTACGAGCAGTACTTC.

On this clonotype itself: This CDR3 is missing its conserved last phenylalanine or tryptophan, likely due to a read error. The V and J genes are TRBV7-2 and TRBJ2-7; 9 nucleotides agree with TRBD2. Germline V CDR1 and CDR2: SGHTA, FQGNSA. CDR3 size: 18 residues. The DNA for the CDR3 is TGTGCCAACAGCCCGCGGGGGTTAGGTGCGGGAGGGGCCTACGAGCAGTACTTA. Translating gives CANSPRGLGAGGAYEQYL.

This clonotype was seen a handful of times. The V call is TRBV7-3, the J call TRBJ2-3; the D gene is possibly TRBD2 (7 bases). This CDR3 contains 14 residues. CDR1 is SGHTA and CDR2 is FQGTGA in the germline V gene. V was cut by 7 bases and J by 4 bases, with 15 bases left in between. CDR3 residues: CASNWGAGADTQYF. In DNA, the CDR3 is TGTGCCAGCAACTGGGGGGCGGGGGCAGATACGCAGTATTTT. Using reference TRBV7-3 and TRBJ2-3 for the parts outside the CDR3, the full variable domain is GAGVSQTPSNKVTEKGKYVELRCDPISGHTALYWYRQSLGQGPEFLIYFQGTGAADDSGLPNDRFFAVRPEGSVSTLKIQRTERGDSAVYLCASNWGAGADTQYFGPGTRLTVL.

The chain recombines TRBV7-6 with TRBJ1-6, with D possibly TRBD1 on 5 matching bases. Germline CDR1 and CDR2: SGHVS and FNYEAQ. This CDR3 is 14 amino acids long. Trimming took 1 base from V and 8 from J, leaving 9 bases between them. This CDR3 reads CASSLGVGDSPLHF. As DNA, the CDR3 is TGTGCCAGCAGCTTAGGGGTAGGGGATTCACCCCTCCACTTT.

In its sample, this clonotype was seen a few times. The J gene is TRBJ2-7, the V gene TRBV5-1; D gene uncertain. Trimming left V 0 bases short and J 2 bases short, with 9 bases between. The CDR3 runs to 14 residues. Germline loops: CDR1 SGHRS, CDR2 YFSETQ. The CDR3 loop reads CASSLATATYEQYF. As DNA, the CDR3 is TGCGCCAGCAGCTTGGCTACAGCAACCTACGAGCAGTACTTC.

This chain joins TRBV5-1 and TRBJ1-1; D is unclear. Germline lookup yields CDR1 SGHRS and CDR2 YFSETQ. Trimming shortened V by 2 bases and J by 1 base, and 9 bases separated the two germline ends. CDR3 length equals 14 residues. In DNA, the CDR3 is TGCGCCAGCAGCTTCGAACAGAGGAACACTGAAGCTTTCTTT. Its translation: CASSFEQRNTEAFF. Full variable domain (missing parts from reference TRBV5-1 and TRBJ1-1): KAGVTQTPRYLIKTRGQQVTLSCSPISGHRSVSWYQQTPGQGLQFLFEYFSETQRNKGNFPGRFSGRQFSNSRSEMNVSTLELGDSALYLCASSFEQRNTEAFFGQGTRLTVV.

The chain couples TRBV28 to TRBJ1-1; D unresolved. Germline loops: CDR1 MDHEN, CDR2 SYDVKM. V was clipped by 4 bases and J by 4 bases, with 13 bases between them. This CDR3 comprises 14 residues. CDR3 in amino acids: CASSSHSRTTEAFF. The CDR3 nucleotides are TGTGCCAGCAGTTCCCACTCACGGACCACTGAAGCTTTCTTT.

The rearrangement links TRBV28 to TRBJ2-5; D possibly corresponds to TRBD1 (5 bases). The germline V gene has CDR1 MDHEN and CDR2 SYDVKM. Trimming pared 4 bases from V and 5 bases from J, leaving 14 bases between. CDR3 length: 14 amino acids. CDR3 sequence (DNA): TGTGCCAGCAGTTGGGGCGTCGGAAAGGAGACCCAGTACTTC. As protein: CASSWGVGKETQYF.

This rearrangement joins TRBV5-1 to TRBJ2-7; 9 positions match TRBD2. J gave up 6 bases and V 3 bases, and 10 bases lay outside the gene matches. Germline-derived CDR1 and CDR2 are SGHRS and YFSETQ. The length of the CDR3 is 15 residues. CDR3 sequence reads: CASSSTGTSIGEQYF. In DNA form, the CDR3 reads TGCGCCAGCAGCTCTACGGGGACTAGCATAGGCGAGCAGTACTTC.

This clonotype has only one observation. V gene TRBV20-1 combines with J gene TRBJ2-5, with unresolved D. Germline V CDR1 and CDR2: DFQATT, SNEGSKA (reference sequence). This CDR3 has 14 residues. V was cut by 0 bases and J by 5 bases, with 13 bases left in between. The chain's CDR3 is CSARDVGSRETQYF. The CDR3 nucleotides are TGCAGTGCTAGAGATGTAGGCTCCCGGGAGACCCAGTACTTC.

This clonotype occurred a few times. This chain connects TRBV6-5 to TRBJ1-1; TRBD1 is a possible D gene (5 bases). Germline values: CDR1 MNHEY, CDR2 SVGAGI. The CDR3 covers 15 residues. V lost 0 bases to trimming and J lost 8 bases, with 16 bases between them. The DNA for the CDR3 is TGTGCCAGCAGTTACTCGGGGGGTTCCCCTCTGGAAGCTTTCTTT. This sequence encodes CASSYSGGSPLEAFF.

This clonotype was picked up many times. This chain connects TRBV3-1 to TRBJ2-1; D might be TRBD1 or TRBD2, each matching 5 bases. Trimming took 3 bases from V and 5 from J, leaving 8 bases between them. CDR1 and CDR2 (germline): LGHDT, YNNKEL (reference sequence). The CDR3 contains 13 residues. CDR3 amino acids: CASSHGTNNEQFF. The CDR3 DNA is TGTGCCAGCAGCCACGGGACCAACAATGAGCAGTTCTTC.

This clonotype was seen only a few times. The rearrangement links TRBV20-1 to TRBJ2-4; possible D gene TRBD2, 6 bases. There are 15 residues in the CDR3. Per the germline V gene, CDR1 is DFQATT and CDR2 is SNEGSKA (reference sequence). Between the trimmed V and J ends, which lost 4 bases and 4 bases, there was a span of 17 bases. The CDR3 DNA reads as TGCAGTGCTACCCCTACTTACCGGGGGAAAAACATTCAGTACTTC. Translated, it gives CSATPTYRGKNIQYF.

This rearrangement joins TRBV27 to TRBJ2-7, with a weak D call TRBD2 (7 bases). Germline CDR1 and CDR2: MNHEY and SMNVEV (reference sequence). Trimming removed 6 bases at V and 0 bases at J, with 12 bases between. This CDR3 has 14 residues. The CDR3, as DNA: TGTGCCAGCAGGGGGGGGGGCGGCTCCTACGAGCAGTACTTC. It encodes CASRGGGGSYEQYF.

This clonotype has at least ten counts. The chain has TRBV7-3 and TRBJ1-2; D uncertain. Trimming left V 1 base short and J 4 bases short, with 13 bases between. Germline values: CDR1 SGHTA, CDR2 FQGTGA. The CDR3 length is 15 residues. As DNA, the CDR3 is TGTGCCAGCAGCTTAAACCCCTCGACCGCCTATGGCTACACCTTC. It specifies CASSLNPSTAYGYTF.

The CDR3: CASSEGQLYNEQFF. The CDR3 DNA is TGCGCCAGCAGTGAGGGACAGTTATACAATGAGCAGTTCTTC. The V and J genes are TRBV10-1 and TRBJ2-1, with D possibly matching TRBD1 (6 bases). The CDR3 loop spans 14 amino acids. CDR1 WNHNN and CDR2 SYGVQD come from the germline V gene (reference sequence). V lost 2 bases and J 4 bases, leaving 9 bases between the germline ends.

Note on this clonotype: This sequence may be a read error, since a much larger clone differs from it by one base. The conserved closing phenylalanine or tryptophan is absent in this CDR3, likely reflecting a read error. The chain uses TRBV7-2 and TRBJ2-1, with D possibly being TRBD2 (6 bases). V was cut by 3 bases and J by 8 bases, with 14 bases left in between. CDR1 is SGHTA, CDR2 FQGNSA, per germline. The length of the CDR3 is 14 residues. CDR3: CASSFGGGDDEQFL. CDR3 DNA sequence: TGTGCCAGCAGCTTCGGGGGAGGTGACGATGAGCAGTTCTTA.

On this clonotype: Possible read error: a much larger clone is one base away. The chain uses TRBV5-4 and TRBJ1-5; 7 nucleotides agree with TRBD1. The CDR3 spans 14 residues. The trim removed 4 bases at V and 2 bases at J, leaving 3 bases unmatched. Per the germline V gene, CDR1 is SGHNT and CDR2 is YYREEE (reference sequence). This CDR3 reads CASSIGQGNQPQHF. The CDR3 DNA follows: TGTGCCAGCAGCATCGGACAGGGCAATCAGCCCCAGCATTTT.

The V gene is TRBV6-2 or TRBV6-3, the J gene TRBJ1-4; D is ambiguous. Between the trimmed V and J ends, which lost 6 bases and 8 bases, there was a span of 13 bases. The germline CDR1 and CDR2 sequences are MNHEY and SVGEGT. The CDR3 extends over 13 amino acids. CDR3 protein: CASRDPLGEKLFF. Written as DNA, the CDR3 is TGTGCCAGCAGAGACCCGCTCGGGGAAAAACTGTTTTTT.

The chain recombines TRBV6-2 or TRBV6-3 with TRBJ2-3; D may match TRBD1 or TRBD2 (5 bases each). The CDR3 extends over 15 amino acids. Looked up from germline, CDR1 is MNHEY and CDR2 is SVGEGT. V lost 6 bases and J 4 bases, leaving 17 bases between the germline ends. CDR3 in amino acids: CASSPGTSGADTQYF. DNA of the CDR3: TGTGCCAGCAGCCCCGGGACCAGTGGAGCAGATACGCAGTATTTT.

This clonotype came up many times. The CDR3 sequence: CASSLTGTGAYEQYF. The CDR3 nucleotides read TGTGCCAGCAGTCTAACGGGGACAGGGGCCTACGAGCAGTACTTC. The chain couples TRBV28 to TRBJ2-7; TRBD1 matches 10 bases. V lost 5 bases to trimming and J lost 2 bases; unmatched junction nucleotides: 6. The CDR3 runs 15 residues. The germline V gene has CDR1 MDHEN and CDR2 SYDVKM.

In nucleotides, the CDR3 is TGCAGCGTTGATCTTGGGCAGGGGATGAACACTGAAGCTTTCTTT. Protein sequence: CSVDLGQGMNTEAFF. This chain uses TRBV29-1 with TRBJ1-1, with a weak D call TRBD1 (6 bases). V lost 3 bases to trimming and J lost 0 bases, with 14 bases between them. The CDR3 consists of 15 residues. Germline V lookup: CDR1 SQVTM, CDR2 ANQGSEA. Full variable domain (outside the CDR3, taken from reference TRBV29-1 and TRBJ1-1): SAVISQKPSRDICQRGTSLTIQCQVDSQVTMMFWYRQQPGQSLTLIATANQGSEATYESGFVIDKFPISRPNLTFSTLTVSNMSPEDSSIYLCSVDLGQGMNTEAFFGQGTRLTVV.

The CDR3 is CASSCQHNSPLHF. CDR3 nucleotide sequence: TGTGCCAGCTCGTGCCAGCATAATTCACCCCTCCACTTT. The V call is TRBV6-5, the J call TRBJ1-6, with unresolved D. Germline V CDR1 and CDR2: MNHEY, SVGAGI. The V end was cut by 8 bases, the J end by 5 bases, with 10 bases between. The CDR3 is 13 amino acids.